The source of this T cell receptor beta chain is a study of Tregs in tolerant kidney transplant recipients. Whole-study context: Related graft donors supplied nonmyeloablative bone marrow transplants, and mixed chimerism was transient.

Germline V CDR1 and CDR2: KGHSH, LQKENI. V was shortened by 6 bases and J by 6 bases, with 12 bases between the two germline ends. CDR3 length equals 13 residues. TCRdb's copy holds only in-frame clones and misses some; the assay was immunoSEQ multiplex PCR. Among about 61,000 clones listed, approximately 85% were seen once. Thawed PBMCs were FACS-sorted into unstimulated CD4+CD25+CD127- regulatory T cells, CD4+CD25- non-regulatory cells, CD4 and CD8 cells. The V call is TRBV18, the J call TRBJ1-5, with a possible D match to TRBD1 (5 bases). The TCR originated in a human donor who received a combined kidney and bone marrow transplant. This material consisted of Tregs from blood, taken before the transplant. CDR3 sequence (DNA): TGTGCCAGCTCCCAGGGTTACGGTCAGCCCCAGCATTTT. It specifies CASSQGYGQPQHF.